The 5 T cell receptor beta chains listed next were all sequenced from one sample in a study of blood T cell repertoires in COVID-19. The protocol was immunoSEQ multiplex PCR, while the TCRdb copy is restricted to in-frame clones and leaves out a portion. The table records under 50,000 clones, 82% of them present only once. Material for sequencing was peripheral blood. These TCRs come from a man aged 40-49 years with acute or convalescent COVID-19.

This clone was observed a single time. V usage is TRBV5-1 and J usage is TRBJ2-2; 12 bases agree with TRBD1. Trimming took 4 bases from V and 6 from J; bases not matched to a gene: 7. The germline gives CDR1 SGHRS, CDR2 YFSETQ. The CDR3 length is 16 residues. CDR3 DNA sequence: TGCGCCAGCAGCCCAGGGACAGGGGGCAGGGCCGGGGAGCTGTTTTTT. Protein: CASSPGTGGRAGELFF.

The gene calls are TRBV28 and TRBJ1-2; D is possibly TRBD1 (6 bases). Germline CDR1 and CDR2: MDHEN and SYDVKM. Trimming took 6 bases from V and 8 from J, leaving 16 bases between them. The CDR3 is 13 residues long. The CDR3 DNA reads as TGTGCCAGCAGGCTGACAGGTTTGGAGGGCTACACCTTC. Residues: CASRLTGLEGYTF.

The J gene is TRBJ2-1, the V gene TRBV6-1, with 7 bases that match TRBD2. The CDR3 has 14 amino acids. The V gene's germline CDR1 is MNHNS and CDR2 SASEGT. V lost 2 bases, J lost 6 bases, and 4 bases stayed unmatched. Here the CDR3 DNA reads TGTGCCAGCAGTGAAACGGCGGGGGTCAATGAGCAGTTCTTC. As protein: CASSETAGVNEQFF.

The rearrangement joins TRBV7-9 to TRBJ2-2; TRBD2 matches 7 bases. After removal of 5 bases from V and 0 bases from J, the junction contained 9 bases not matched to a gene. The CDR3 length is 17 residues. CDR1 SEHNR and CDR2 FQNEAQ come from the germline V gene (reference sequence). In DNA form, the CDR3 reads TGTGCCAGCAGCGCCCCGCGGGGGAAAACGAACACCGGGGAGCTGTTTTTT. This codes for CASSAPRGKTNTGELFF.

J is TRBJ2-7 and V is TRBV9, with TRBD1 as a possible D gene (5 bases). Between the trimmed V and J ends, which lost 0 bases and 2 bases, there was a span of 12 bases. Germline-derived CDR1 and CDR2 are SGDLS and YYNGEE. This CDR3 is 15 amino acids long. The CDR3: CASSVGQSVAYEQYF. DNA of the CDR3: TGTGCCAGCAGCGTAGGACAGTCGGTCGCCTACGAGCAGTACTTC.